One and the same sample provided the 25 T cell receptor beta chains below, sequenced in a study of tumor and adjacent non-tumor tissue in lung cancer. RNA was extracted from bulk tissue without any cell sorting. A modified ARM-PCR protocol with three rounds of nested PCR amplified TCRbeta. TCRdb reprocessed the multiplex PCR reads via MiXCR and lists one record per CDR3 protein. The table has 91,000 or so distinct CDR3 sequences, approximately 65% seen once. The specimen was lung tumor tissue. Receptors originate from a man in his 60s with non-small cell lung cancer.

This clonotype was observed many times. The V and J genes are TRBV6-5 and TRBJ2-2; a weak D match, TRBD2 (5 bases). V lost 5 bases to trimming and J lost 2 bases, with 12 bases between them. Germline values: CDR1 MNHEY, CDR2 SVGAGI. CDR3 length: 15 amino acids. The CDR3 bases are TGTGCCAGCAGTCGAGGACTTCTCAACACCGGGGAGCTGTTTTTT. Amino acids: CASSRGLLNTGELFF.

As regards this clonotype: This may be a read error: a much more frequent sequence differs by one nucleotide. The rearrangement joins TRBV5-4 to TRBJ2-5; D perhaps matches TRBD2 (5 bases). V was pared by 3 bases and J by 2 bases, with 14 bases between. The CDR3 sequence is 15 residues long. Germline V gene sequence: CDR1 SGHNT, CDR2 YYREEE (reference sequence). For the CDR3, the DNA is TGTGCCAGCAGCTCACTAGTGGGAGTACAAGAGACCCAGTACTTC. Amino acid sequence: CASSSLVGVQETQYF. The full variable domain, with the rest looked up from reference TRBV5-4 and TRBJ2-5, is ETGVTQSPTHLIKTRGQQVTLRCSSQSGHNTVSWYQQALGQGPQFIFQYYREEENGRGNFPPRFSGLQFPNYSSELNVNALELDDSALYLCASSSLVGVQETQYFGPGTRLLVL.

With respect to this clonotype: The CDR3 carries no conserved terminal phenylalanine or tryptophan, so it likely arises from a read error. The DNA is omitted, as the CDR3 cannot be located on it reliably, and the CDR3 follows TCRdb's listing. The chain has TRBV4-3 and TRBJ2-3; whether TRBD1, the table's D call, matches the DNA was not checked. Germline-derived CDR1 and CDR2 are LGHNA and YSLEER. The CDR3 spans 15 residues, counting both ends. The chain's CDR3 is CTSSSGTGNLRGVYS.

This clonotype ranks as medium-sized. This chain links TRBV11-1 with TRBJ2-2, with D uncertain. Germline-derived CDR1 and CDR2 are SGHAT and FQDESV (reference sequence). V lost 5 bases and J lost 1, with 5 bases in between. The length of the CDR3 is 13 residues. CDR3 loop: CASSHRNTGELFF. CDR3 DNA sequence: TGTGCCAGCAGCCACAGGAACACCGGGGAGCTGTTTTTT.

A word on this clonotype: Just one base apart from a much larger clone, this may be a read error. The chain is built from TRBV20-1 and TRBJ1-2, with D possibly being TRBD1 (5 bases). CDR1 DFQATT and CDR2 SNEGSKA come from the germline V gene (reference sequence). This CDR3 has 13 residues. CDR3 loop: CSTSLGGIRGYTF. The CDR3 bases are TGCAGTACTAGCCTCGGGGGAATCCGTGGCTACACCTTC.

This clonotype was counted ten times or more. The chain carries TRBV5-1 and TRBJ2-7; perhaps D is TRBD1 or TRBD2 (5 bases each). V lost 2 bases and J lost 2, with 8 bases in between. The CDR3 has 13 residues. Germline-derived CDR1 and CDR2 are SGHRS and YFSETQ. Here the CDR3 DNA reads TGCGCCAGCAGCTTTGGGGGTACCTACGAGCAGTACTTC. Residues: CASSFGGTYEQYF. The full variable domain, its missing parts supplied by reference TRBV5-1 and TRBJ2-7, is KAGVTQTPRYLIKTRGQQVTLSCSPISGHRSVSWYQQTPGQGLQFLFEYFSETQRNKGNFPGRFSGRQFSNSRSEMNVSTLELGDSALYLCASSFGGTYEQYFGPGTRLTVT.

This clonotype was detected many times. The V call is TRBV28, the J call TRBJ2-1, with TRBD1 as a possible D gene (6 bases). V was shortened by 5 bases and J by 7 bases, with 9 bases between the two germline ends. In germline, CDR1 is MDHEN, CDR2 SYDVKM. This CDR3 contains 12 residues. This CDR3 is CASSLQGNEQFF. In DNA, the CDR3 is TGTGCCAGCAGTCTCCAGGGGAATGAGCAGTTCTTC. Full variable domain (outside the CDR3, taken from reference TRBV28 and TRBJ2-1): DVKVTQSSRYLVKRTGEKVFLECVQDMDHENMFWYRQDPGLGLRLIYFSYDVKMKEKGDIPEGYSVSREKKERFSLILESASTNQTSMYLCASSLQGNEQFFGPGTRLTVL.

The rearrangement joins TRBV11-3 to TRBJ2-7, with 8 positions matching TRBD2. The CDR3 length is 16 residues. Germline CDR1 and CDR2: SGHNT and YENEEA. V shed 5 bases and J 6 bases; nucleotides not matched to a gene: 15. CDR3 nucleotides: TGTGCCAGCAGCCGGGGGGGGACTACGCAGTCCCCCGAGCAGTACTTC. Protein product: CASSRGGTTQSPEQYF.

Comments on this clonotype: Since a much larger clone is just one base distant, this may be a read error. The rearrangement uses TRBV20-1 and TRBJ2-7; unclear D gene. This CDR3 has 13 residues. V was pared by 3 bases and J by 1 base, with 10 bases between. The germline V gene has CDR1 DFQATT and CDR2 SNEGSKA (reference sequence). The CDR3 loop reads CSASHKASYEQYV. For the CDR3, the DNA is TGCAGTGCTAGTCATAAGGCTTCCTACGAGCAGTACGTC.

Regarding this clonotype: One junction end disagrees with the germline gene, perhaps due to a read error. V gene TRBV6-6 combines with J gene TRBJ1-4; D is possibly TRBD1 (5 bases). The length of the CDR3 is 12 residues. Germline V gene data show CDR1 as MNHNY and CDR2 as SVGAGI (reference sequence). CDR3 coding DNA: TGTGACAGCAGTACAGGTCCTGAAAAACTGTTTTTT. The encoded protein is CDSSTGPEKLFF.

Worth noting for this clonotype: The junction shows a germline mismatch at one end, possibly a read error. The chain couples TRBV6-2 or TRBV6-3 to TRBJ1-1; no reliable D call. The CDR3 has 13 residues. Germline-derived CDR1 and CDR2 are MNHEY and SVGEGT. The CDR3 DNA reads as TGCGCCAGCAGCCCAATATCGAACACTGAAGCTTTCTTT. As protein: CASSPISNTEAFF.

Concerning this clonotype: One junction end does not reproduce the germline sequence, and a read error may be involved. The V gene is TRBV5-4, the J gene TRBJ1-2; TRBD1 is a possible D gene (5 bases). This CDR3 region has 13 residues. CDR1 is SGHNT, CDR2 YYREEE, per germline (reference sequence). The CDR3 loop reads CASNGSTGYGYTF. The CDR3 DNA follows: TGTGCCAGCAACGGCAGCACAGGTTATGGTTACACCTTC. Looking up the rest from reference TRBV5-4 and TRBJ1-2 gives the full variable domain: ETGVTQSPTHLIKTRGQQVTLRCSSQSGHNTVSWYQQALGQGPQFIFQYYREEENGRGNFPPRFSGLQFPNYSSELNVNALELDDSALYLCASNGSTGYGYTFGSGTRLTVV.

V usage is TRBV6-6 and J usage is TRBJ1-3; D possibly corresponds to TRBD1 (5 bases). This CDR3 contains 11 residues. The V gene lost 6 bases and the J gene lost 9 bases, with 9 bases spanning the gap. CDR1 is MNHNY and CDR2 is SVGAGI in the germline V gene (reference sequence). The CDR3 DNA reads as TGTGCCAGCAGCGGGGGGTGCACCATATATTTT. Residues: CASSGGCTIYF.

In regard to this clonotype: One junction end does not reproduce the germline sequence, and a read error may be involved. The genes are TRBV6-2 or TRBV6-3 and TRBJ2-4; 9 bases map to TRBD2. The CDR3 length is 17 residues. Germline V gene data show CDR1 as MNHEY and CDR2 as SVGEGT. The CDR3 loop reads CDSSWATSGLAKNIRYF. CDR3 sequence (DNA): TGTGACAGCAGTTGGGCGACTAGCGGTCTAGCCAAAAACATTCGGTACTTC.

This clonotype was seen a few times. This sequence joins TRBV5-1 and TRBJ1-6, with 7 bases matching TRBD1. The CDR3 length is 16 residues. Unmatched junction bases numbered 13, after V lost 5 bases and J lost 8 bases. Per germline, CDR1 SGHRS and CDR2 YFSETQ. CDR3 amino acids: CASRPRTGVVDSPLHF. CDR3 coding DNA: TGCGCCAGCAGACCTAGAACAGGGGTAGTCGATTCACCCCTCCACTTT.

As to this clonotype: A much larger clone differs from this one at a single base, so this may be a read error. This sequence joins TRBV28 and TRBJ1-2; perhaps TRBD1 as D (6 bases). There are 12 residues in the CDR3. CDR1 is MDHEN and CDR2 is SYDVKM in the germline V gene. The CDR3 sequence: CASRTGPYGYAF. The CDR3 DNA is TGTGCCAGCAGAACAGGGCCCTATGGCTACGCCTTC.

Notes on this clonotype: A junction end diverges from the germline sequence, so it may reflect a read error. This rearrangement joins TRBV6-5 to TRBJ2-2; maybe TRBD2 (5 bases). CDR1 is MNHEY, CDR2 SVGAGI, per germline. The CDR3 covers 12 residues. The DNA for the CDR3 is TGTGCCCCTATTGCGGGCGCCGGGGAGCTGCTTTTT. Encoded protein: CAPIAGAGELLF.

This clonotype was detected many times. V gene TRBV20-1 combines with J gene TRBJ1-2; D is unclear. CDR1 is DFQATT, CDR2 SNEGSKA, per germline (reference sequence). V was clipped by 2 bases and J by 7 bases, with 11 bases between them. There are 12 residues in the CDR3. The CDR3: CSARKPGSGYTF. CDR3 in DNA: TGCAGTGCTAGAAAACCCGGGAGTGGCTACACCTTC.

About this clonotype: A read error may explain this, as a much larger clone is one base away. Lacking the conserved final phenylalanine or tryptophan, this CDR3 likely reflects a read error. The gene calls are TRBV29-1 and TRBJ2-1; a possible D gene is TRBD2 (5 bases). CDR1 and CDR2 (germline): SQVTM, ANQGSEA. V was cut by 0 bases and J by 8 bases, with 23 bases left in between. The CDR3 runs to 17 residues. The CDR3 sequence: CSVEDLGGPGNIYEQFS. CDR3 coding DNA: TGCAGCGTTGAAGATCTGGGCGGGCCCGGGAATATCTATGAGCAGTTCTCC.

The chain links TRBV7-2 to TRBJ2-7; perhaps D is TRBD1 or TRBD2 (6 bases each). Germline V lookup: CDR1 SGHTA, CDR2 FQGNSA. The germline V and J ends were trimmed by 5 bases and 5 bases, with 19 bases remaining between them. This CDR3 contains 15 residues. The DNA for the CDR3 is TGTGCCAGCAGCCTCAGTTGGGGGGCTCGGGACGAGCAGTACTTC. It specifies CASSLSWGARDEQYF.

This chain's CDR3 is CASSYSTFPGRGVAGELFF. The DNA for the CDR3 is TGTGCCAGCAGTTACTCGACTTTCCCGGGACGGGGGGTAGCCGGGGAGCTGTTTTTT. The genes are TRBV6-2 or TRBV6-3 and TRBJ2-2; 7 bases line up with TRBD2. Looked up from germline, CDR1 is MNHEY and CDR2 is SVGEGT. Trimming removed 0 bases from V and 6 bases from J; junction bases left unmatched: 16. The CDR3 is made up of 19 amino acids.

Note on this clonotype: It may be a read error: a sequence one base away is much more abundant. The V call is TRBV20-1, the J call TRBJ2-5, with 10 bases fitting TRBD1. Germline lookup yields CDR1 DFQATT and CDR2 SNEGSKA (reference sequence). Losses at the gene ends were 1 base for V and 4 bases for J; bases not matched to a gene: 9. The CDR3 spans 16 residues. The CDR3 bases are TGCAGTGCTAGAGTCCCGGGACAGGGGTGGTTAGAGACCCAGTACTTC. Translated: CSARVPGQGWLETQYF.

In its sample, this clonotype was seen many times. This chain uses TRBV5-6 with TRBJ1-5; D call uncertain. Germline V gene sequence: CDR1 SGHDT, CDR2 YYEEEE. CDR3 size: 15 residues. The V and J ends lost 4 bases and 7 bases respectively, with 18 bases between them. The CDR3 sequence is CASSLGPRSVQPQHF. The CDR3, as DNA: TGTGCCAGCAGCCTAGGACCCAGGTCGGTCCAGCCCCAGCATTTT.

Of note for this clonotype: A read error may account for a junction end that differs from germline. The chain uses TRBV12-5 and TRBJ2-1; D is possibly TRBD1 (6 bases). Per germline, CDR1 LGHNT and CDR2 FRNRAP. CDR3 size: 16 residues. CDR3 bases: TGTACTAGTGGTTTGGTACAAGGACAGACTACCGATGAGCAGTTCTTC. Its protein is CTSGLVQGQTTDEQFF.

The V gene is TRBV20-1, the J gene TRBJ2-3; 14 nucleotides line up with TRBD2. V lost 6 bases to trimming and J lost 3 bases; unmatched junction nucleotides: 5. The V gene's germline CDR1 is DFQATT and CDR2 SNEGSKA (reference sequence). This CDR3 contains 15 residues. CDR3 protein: CSAFGTSGRTDTQYF. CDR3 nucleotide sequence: TGCAGTGCCTTCGGGACTAGCGGGAGAACAGATACGCAGTATTTT.